These T cell receptor beta chains were read from a single sample in a study of regulatory T cells in long-lasting Graves disease. MiXCR was run by TCRdb on the multiplex PCR reads, yielding one entry per CDR3 protein. The data show 300,000 or so distinct CDR3 sequences, 15% to 20% seen once. The sample in question was peripheral blood mononuclear cells (PBMCs), obtained when the disease was refractory, from a patient treated with antithyroid drugs. Source of these receptors: a female donor with Graves disease. Both conserved end residues are part of each CDR3.

TRBV20-1	TRBJ1-6	CSAHRDNRYNSPLHF
TRBV28	TRBJ2-2	CASSLAGVNTGELFF
TRBV7-3	TRBJ2-1	CASSLDRGGYNEQFF
TRBV6-2/TRBV6-3	TRBJ2-3	CASSLGLAETDTQYF
TRBV12-3/TRBV12-4	TRBJ1-1	CASRRWGRDTEAFF
TRBV11-2	TRBJ1-2	CASSLRDRPNYGYTF
TRBV20-1	TRBJ2-1	CSRKSSYNEQFF
TRBV5-1	TRBJ1-6	CASSTDGYNSPLHF
TRBV4-1	TRBJ1-6	CASSQVAAGSPLHF
TRBV12-5	TRBJ1-1	CASGYGGTTEAFF
TRBV24-1	TRBJ1-5	CATSDPGRGVNQPQHF
TRBV5-1	TRBJ1-4	CASSDQGAWSEKLFF
TRBV19	TRBJ1-5	CASSIKDRPNQPQHF
TRBV14	TRBJ2-2	CASSQHLNTGELFF
TRBV3-1	TRBJ2-1	CASSRQREQNEQFF
TRBV14	TRBJ1-2	CASSPRYLSGYTF
TRBV10-3	TRBJ1-1	CAISEGGTNTEAFF
TRBV14	TRBJ1-1	CASSSRRGGRTEAFF
TRBV5-1	TRBJ2-7	CASSSHGPPGPPYEQYF
TRBV9	TRBJ2-7	CASSPTRGGSYEQYF
TRBV2	TRBJ2-7	CAGSKQGTYEQYF
TRBV5-1	TRBJ1-6	CASSPGPAGDSPLHF
TRBV18	TRBJ1-6	CASSPIRDTYSPLHF
TRBV11-2	TRBJ2-2	CASSPSSPGIISTGELFF
TRBV3-1	TRBJ1-3	CASSQREAGNTIYF
TRBV20-1	TRBJ2-7	CSASLTGAYEQYF
TRBV20-1	TRBJ2-5	CSAMGQTETQYF
TRBV6-2/TRBV6-3	TRBJ2-2	CASSYSIPRGGAAGELFF
TRBV15	TRBJ1-2	CATSRSERRYGYTF
TRBV2	TRBJ2-5	CASSWDSRETQYF
TRBV6-5	TRBJ1-2	CASSYSDRDYGYTF
TRBV30	TRBJ1-2	CAWSVGTASNYGYTF
TRBV7-9	TRBJ1-6	CASSRPETYNSPLHF
TRBV7-9	TRBJ1-1	CASSAILGEAFF
TRBV5-1	TRBJ2-7	CASSLVRNEQYF
TRBV7-2	TRBJ1-3	CASSSGPGNTIYF
TRBV9	TRBJ2-7	CASSVGLAGPYEQYF
TRBV18	TRBJ2-5	CASSPLAGDPSGDQYF
TRBV15	TRBJ2-2	CATSRDPLNTGELFF
TRBV7-6	TRBJ2-7	CASSPLGLAHYEQYF
TRBV12-3/TRBV12-4	TRBJ2-3	CASSPQTSGGPDTQYF
TRBV12-3/TRBV12-4	TRBJ2-7	CASSQRIGNRYF
TRBV7-8	TRBJ1-6	CASSLALGPRSPLHF
TRBV28	TRBJ1-5	CASSISGQPQHF
TRBV2	TRBJ1-2	CASSESRGRGYTF
TRBV6-2/TRBV6-3	TRBJ1-5	CASSSPRDGQPQHF
TRBV29-1	TRBJ1-5	CSVQDRVNQPQHF
TRBV13	TRBJ1-1	CASSRYVLLPAGGESLEAFF
TRBV12-3/TRBV12-4	TRBJ1-2	CASSFGGSGYGYTF
TRBV5-1	TRBJ2-7	CASSRQGDAYEQYF
TRBV2	TRBJ1-2	CASSQRTGGGGYTF
TRBV3-1	TRBJ1-1	CASAAASTVKAFF
TRBV20-1	TRBJ2-6	CSASRTGGRSGANVLTF
TRBV6-2/TRBV6-3	TRBJ1-2	CASSMVGYGYTF
TRBV2	TRBJ2-5	CASSEGAIRRETQYF